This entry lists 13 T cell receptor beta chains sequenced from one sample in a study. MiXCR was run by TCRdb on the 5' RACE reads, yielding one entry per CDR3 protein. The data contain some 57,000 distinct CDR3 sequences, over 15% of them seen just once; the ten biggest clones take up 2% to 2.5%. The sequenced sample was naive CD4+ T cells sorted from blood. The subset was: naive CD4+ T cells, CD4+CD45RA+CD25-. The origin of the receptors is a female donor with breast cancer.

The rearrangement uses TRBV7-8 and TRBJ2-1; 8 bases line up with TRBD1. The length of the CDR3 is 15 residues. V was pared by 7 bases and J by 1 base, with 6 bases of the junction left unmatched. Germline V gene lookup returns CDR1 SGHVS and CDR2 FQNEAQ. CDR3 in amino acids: CASTFDRGSYNEQFF. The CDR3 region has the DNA TGTGCCAGCACGTTTGACAGGGGTTCCTACAATGAGCAGTTCTTC.

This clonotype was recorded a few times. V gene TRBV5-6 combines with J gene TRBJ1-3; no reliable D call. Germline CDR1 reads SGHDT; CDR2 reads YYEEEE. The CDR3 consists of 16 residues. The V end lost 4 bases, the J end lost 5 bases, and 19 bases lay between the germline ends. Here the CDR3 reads CASSVRVDRVRNTIYF. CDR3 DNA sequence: TGTGCCAGCAGCGTCCGCGTTGATCGCGTTCGAAACACCATATATTTT.

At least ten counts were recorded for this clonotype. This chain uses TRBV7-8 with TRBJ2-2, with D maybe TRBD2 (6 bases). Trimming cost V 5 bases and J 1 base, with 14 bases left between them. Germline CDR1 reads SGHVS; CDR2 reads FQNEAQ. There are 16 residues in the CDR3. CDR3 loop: CASSPPLRENTGELFF. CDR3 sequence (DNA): TGTGCCAGCAGCCCCCCCCTGCGGGAGAACACCGGGGAGCTGTTTTTT.

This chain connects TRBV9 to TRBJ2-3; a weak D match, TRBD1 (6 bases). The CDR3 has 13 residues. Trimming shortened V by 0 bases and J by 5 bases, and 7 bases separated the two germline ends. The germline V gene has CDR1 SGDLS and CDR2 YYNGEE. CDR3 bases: TGTGCCAGCAGCGTAGGAGGGGGAGATACGCAGTATTTT. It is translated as CASSVGGGDTQYF.

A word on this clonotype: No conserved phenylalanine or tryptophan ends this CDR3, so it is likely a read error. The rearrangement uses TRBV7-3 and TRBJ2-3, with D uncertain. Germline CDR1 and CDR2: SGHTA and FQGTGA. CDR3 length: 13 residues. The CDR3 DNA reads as TGCGCCAGCAGCTCCTATTTAGGAGATACGCAGTATTAT. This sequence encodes CASSSYLGDTQYY.

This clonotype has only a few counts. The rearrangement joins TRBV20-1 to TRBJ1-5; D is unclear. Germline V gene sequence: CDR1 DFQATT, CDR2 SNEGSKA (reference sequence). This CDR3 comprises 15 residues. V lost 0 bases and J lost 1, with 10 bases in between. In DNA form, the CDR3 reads TGCAGTGCTAGAGATAAGTCCGGCAGCAATCAGCCCCAGCATTTT. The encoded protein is CSARDKSGSNQPQHF.

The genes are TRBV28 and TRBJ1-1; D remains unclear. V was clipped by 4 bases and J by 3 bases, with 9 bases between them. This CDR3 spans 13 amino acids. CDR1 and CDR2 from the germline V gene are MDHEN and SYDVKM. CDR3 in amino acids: CASSSHGHTEAFF. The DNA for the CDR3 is TGTGCCAGCAGTTCCCACGGGCACACTGAAGCTTTCTTT.

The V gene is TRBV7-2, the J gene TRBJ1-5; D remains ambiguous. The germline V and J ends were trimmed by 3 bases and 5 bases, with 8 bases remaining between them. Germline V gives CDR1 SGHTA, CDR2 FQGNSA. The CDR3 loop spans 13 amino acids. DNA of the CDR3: TGTGCCAGCAGCTTTGACGGATATCAGCCCCAGCATTTT. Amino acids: CASSFDGYQPQHF.

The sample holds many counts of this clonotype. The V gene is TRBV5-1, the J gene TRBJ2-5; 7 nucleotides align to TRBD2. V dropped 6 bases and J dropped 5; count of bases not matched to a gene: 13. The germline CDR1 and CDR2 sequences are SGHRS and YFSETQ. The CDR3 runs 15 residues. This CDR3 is CASKSQRGGEETQYF. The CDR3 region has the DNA TGCGCCAGCAAATCCCAGCGGGGTGGCGAGGAGACCCAGTACTTC.

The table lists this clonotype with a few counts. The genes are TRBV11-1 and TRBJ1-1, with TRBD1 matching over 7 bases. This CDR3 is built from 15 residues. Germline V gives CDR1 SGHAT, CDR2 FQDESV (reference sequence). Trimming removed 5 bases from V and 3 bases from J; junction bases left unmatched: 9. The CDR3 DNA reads TGTGCCAGCAGCCTAAGGGGGACAGCCCACACTGAAGCTTTCTTT. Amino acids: CASSLRGTAHTEAFF.

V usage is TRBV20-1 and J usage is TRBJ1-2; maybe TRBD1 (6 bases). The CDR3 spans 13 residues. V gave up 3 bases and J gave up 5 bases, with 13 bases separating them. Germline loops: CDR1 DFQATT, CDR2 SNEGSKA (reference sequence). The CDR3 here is CSASTPGEYGYTF. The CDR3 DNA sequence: TGCAGTGCTAGTACTCCAGGGGAGTATGGCTACACCTTC.

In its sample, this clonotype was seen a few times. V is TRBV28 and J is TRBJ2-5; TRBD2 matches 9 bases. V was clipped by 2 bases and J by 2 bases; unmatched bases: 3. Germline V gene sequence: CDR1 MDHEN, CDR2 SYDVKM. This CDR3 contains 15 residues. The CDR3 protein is CASSLPSGAQETQYF. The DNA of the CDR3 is TGTGCCAGCAGTTTACCTAGCGGGGCACAAGAGACCCAGTACTTC.

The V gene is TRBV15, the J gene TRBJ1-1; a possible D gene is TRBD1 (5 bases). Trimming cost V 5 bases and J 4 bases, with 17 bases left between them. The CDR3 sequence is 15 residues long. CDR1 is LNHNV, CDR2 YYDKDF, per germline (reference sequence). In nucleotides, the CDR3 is TGTGCCACCAGCCGTTCAAAGCAGGGATTCACTGAAGCTTTCTTT. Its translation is CATSRSKQGFTEAFF. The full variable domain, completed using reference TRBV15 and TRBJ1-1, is DAMVIQNPRYQVTQFGKPVTLSCSQTLNHNVMYWYQQKSSQAPKLLFHYYDKDFNNEADTPDNFQSRRPNTSFCFLDIRSPGLGDTAMYLCATSRSKQGFTEAFFGQGTRLTVV.